These T cell receptor beta chains were read from a single sample in a study of identical twins. TCRdb reprocessed the 5' RACE reads with MiXCR, giving one entry per CDR3 protein. The table records about 240,000 distinct CDR3 sequences, about an eighth of them present only once. The same sample was also studied in work on yellow fever vaccine responses in identical twins.

Sequenced material: memory (CD45RO+) T cells sorted from blood. These TCRs come from a woman aged 18-35 years in good health. CDR3s include the opening cysteine and the closing phenylalanine or tryptophan. Fields, in order: V gene, J gene, CDR3 protein.

v_gene: TRBV29-1
j_gene: TRBJ2-5
CDR3aa: CSVRDAGETQYF

v_gene: TRBV9
j_gene: TRBJ2-7
CDR3aa: CASSASSTGDYEQYF

v_gene: TRBV11-2
j_gene: TRBJ2-1
CDR3aa: CASSVMGLAGGPLYNEQFF

v_gene: TRBV10-1
j_gene: TRBJ2-1
CDR3aa: CASSDSLGPYNEQFF

v_gene: TRBV3-1
j_gene: TRBJ2-7
CDR3aa: CASSQGRLTAYEQYF

v_gene: TRBV27
j_gene: TRBJ2-1
CDR3aa: CASSRTAPARGNEQFF

v_gene: TRBV6-1
j_gene: TRBJ2-2
CDR3aa: CASSVGSGNTGELFF

v_gene: TRBV12-3/TRBV12-4
j_gene: TRBJ2-7
CDR3aa: CASSSPGRGLYEQYF

v_gene: TRBV20-1
j_gene: TRBJ2-5
CDR3aa: CSASRDYQETQYF

v_gene: TRBV10-3
j_gene: TRBJ2-3
CDR3aa: CAISGSPLAGGYTDTQYF

v_gene: TRBV24-1
j_gene: TRBJ1-6
CDR3aa: CATSDLRRGDNSPLHF

v_gene: TRBV6-4
j_gene: TRBJ2-1
CDR3aa: CASSPHPNNEQFF

v_gene: TRBV12-3/TRBV12-4
j_gene: TRBJ2-3
CDR3aa: CASSFGVSTDTQYF

v_gene: TRBV12-3/TRBV12-4
j_gene: TRBJ2-7
CDR3aa: CATKTSGSYEQYF

v_gene: TRBV12-3/TRBV12-4
j_gene: TRBJ2-1
CDR3aa: CASSPGQVNYNEQFF

v_gene: TRBV4-2
j_gene: TRBJ1-5
CDR3aa: CASSQGQISNQPQHF

v_gene: TRBV6-6
j_gene: TRBJ2-2
CDR3aa: CASKGSTGELFF

v_gene: TRBV7-2
j_gene: TRBJ2-3
CDR3aa: CASSFKSGTSGFYTQYF

v_gene: TRBV4-3
j_gene: TRBJ2-3
CDR3aa: CASSQGQWETTDTQYF

v_gene: TRBV28
j_gene: TRBJ2-2
CDR3aa: CASSLRRPMGTGELFF

v_gene: TRBV3-1
j_gene: TRBJ2-1
CDR3aa: CASSLQGGGFTEQFF

v_gene: TRBV6-2/TRBV6-3
j_gene: TRBJ2-1
CDR3aa: CASSPIVSNSYNEQFF

v_gene: TRBV5-6
j_gene: TRBJ2-5
CDR3aa: CASLTGTNEETQYF

v_gene: TRBV7-9
j_gene: TRBJ1-4
CDR3aa: CASSLSGTGREKLFF

v_gene: TRBV15
j_gene: TRBJ1-1
CDR3aa: CATSRDQGSEAFF

v_gene: TRBV5-1
j_gene: TRBJ2-2
CDR3aa: CASSFSTPSNTGELFF

v_gene: TRBV7-2
j_gene: TRBJ2-7
CDR3aa: CASSSRPGQTYEQYF

v_gene: TRBV20-1
j_gene: TRBJ2-2
CDR3aa: CSAGKKKTGELFF

v_gene: TRBV7-2
j_gene: TRBJ2-7
CDR3aa: CASSLRGGEYYEQYF

v_gene: TRBV27
j_gene: TRBJ2-1
CDR3aa: CACTWTGFSNEQFF

v_gene: TRBV12-3/TRBV12-4
j_gene: TRBJ1-1
CDR3aa: CASSLGGGTEAFF

v_gene: TRBV14
j_gene: TRBJ2-7
CDR3aa: CASSQDHEQYF

v_gene: TRBV12-3/TRBV12-4
j_gene: TRBJ2-5
CDR3aa: CASSRSVQETQYF

v_gene: TRBV7-2
j_gene: TRBJ2-3
CDR3aa: CASSLRVGTDTQYF

v_gene: TRBV7-2
j_gene: TRBJ1-1
CDR3aa: CASSLRGRGAFF

v_gene: TRBV27
j_gene: TRBJ2-5
CDR3aa: CASSFQSAGQETQYF

v_gene: TRBV20-1
j_gene: TRBJ2-6
CDR3aa: CSARFAGSSGANVLTF

v_gene: TRBV14
j_gene: TRBJ2-1
CDR3aa: CASSQGRYNEQFF

v_gene: TRBV12-3/TRBV12-4
j_gene: TRBJ2-3
CDR3aa: CASTLRSQSTDTQYF

v_gene: TRBV3-1
j_gene: TRBJ2-2
CDR3aa: CASRLESGRGLLFF

v_gene: TRBV12-3/TRBV12-4
j_gene: TRBJ2-2
CDR3aa: CASEAGVITGELFF

v_gene: TRBV7-2
j_gene: TRBJ2-5
CDR3aa: CASSRSGGGETQYF

v_gene: TRBV7-2
j_gene: TRBJ1-1
CDR3aa: CASSLYRWGQGNTEAFF

v_gene: TRBV9
j_gene: TRBJ1-1
CDR3aa: CASSGRQGPTEAFF

v_gene: TRBV29-1
j_gene: TRBJ2-5
CDR3aa: CSVGLSGSEETQYF

v_gene: TRBV25-1
j_gene: TRBJ1-5
CDR3aa: CASSESRAGGNQPQHF

v_gene: TRBV7-9
j_gene: TRBJ1-2
CDR3aa: CASSRSRTDSYGYTF